These 9 T cell receptor beta chains share one sample of origin, sequenced in a study of OX40 agonist ivuxolimab in advanced cancers. Repertoires were generated with immunoSEQ multiplex PCR, while TCRdb's copy carries only in-frame clones and drops some. The sample shows roughly 46,000 clones, roughly 88% of them seen only once. Sample: CD4+ or CD8+ T cells sorted from blood, taken in a trial of the OX40 agonist ivuxolimab. These receptors were collected from an adult with an advanced solid tumor such as melanoma, head and neck, liver or kidney cancer.

V and J are TRBV10-1 and TRBJ2-7; 10 bases align to TRBD1. This CDR3 is 14 amino acids long. V dropped 4 bases and J dropped 0; count of bases not matched to a gene: 0. Per germline, CDR1 WNHNN and CDR2 SYGVQD (reference sequence). The CDR3 DNA reads as TGCGCCAGCAGTGGGGACAGGGGCTCCTACGAGCAGTACTTC. This encodes CASSGDRGSYEQYF.

A remark on this clone: Its ends do not fully match the called genes, so a read error is possible. The chain joins TRBV5-1 to TRBJ2-4; 9 nucleotides line up with TRBD2. CDR3 size: 14 residues. CDR1 SGHRS and CDR2 YFSETQ come from the germline V gene. In nucleotides, the CDR3 is TGCGCCGGCAGCGGGGGGCTCGGCAAAAACATTCAGTACTTC. This gives the protein CAGSGGLGKNIQYF.

J is TRBJ1-5 and V is TRBV7-2; D ambiguous. With 1 base removed from V and 9 bases from J, the gap between germline ends came to 16 bases. In germline, CDR1 is SGHTA, CDR2 FQGNSA. This CDR3 spans 15 amino acids. Here the CDR3 DNA reads TGTGCCAGCAGCTTAGAAGTAGGCCCTTATGTGCCCCAGCATTTT. It specifies CASSLEVGPYVPQHF.

The V call is TRBV29-1, the J call TRBJ1-2; 9 bases line up with TRBD1. From germline, CDR1 is SQVTM and CDR2 ANQGSEA. The CDR3 loop spans 13 amino acids. With 5 bases clipped from V and 7 bases from J, the junction kept 8 bases outside the gene matches. The CDR3 reads CSVWEQGAGGYTF. In DNA, the CDR3 is TGCAGCGTTTGGGAACAGGGGGCTGGTGGCTACACCTTC. Looking up the rest from reference TRBV29-1 and TRBJ1-2 gives the full variable domain: SAVISQKPSRDICQRGTSLTIQCQVDSQVTMMFWYRQQPGQSLTLIATANQGSEATYESGFVIDKFPISRPNLTFSTLTVSNMSPEDSSIYLCSVWEQGAGGYTFGSGTRLTVV.

This sequence joins TRBV7-3 and TRBJ1-5; D uncertain. Germline V gene data show CDR1 as SGHTA and CDR2 as FQGTGA. There are 13 residues in the CDR3. Trimming stripped 5 bases from V and 0 bases from J, with 5 bases between. The CDR3 bases are TGTGCCAGCAGCCCCGATAGCAATCAGCCCCAGCATTTT. Its translation: CASSPDSNQPQHF.

The chain couples TRBV5-4 to TRBJ1-1; the D gene is possibly TRBD1 (6 bases). This CDR3 region has 13 residues. With 0 bases removed from V and 7 bases from J, the gap between germline ends came to 10 bases. In germline, CDR1 is SGHNT, CDR2 YYREEE (reference sequence). As DNA, the CDR3 is TGTGCCAGCAGCTTGGAGAGGGGGGGTGAAGCTTTCTTT. This codes for CASSLERGGEAFF.

The chain combines TRBV5-1 with TRBJ1-3; no clear D. Trimming stripped 0 bases from V and 2 bases from J, with 3 bases between. This CDR3 region has 13 residues. CDR1 and CDR2 (germline): SGHRS, YFSETQ. The CDR3 loop is CASSLGPGNTIYF. In DNA form, the CDR3 reads TGCGCCAGCAGCTTGGGGCCTGGAAACACCATATATTTT.

This chain uses TRBV4-1 with TRBJ2-1; D may be TRBD2 (6 bases). Germline values: CDR1 MGHRA, CDR2 YSYEKL. The CDR3 length is 16 residues. Trimming cost V 1 base and J 5 bases, with 15 bases left between them. The CDR3 DNA reads as TGCGCCAGCAGCCAAGGGACGGGAGTCGGTGACAATGAGCAGTTCTTC. Amino acids: CASSQGTGVGDNEQFF.

This clone was seen only once. The chain combines TRBV9 with TRBJ2-7; 8 nucleotides align to TRBD1. There are 14 residues in the CDR3. With V trimmed by 4 bases and J by 4 bases, 7 bases remained unmatched. Germline V gives CDR1 SGDLS, CDR2 YYNGEE. As DNA, the CDR3 is TGTGCCAGCAGCAGAGGACAGGGTTCTTACGAGCAGTACTTC. Translated: CASSRGQGSYEQYF.